The clone carrying this T cell receptor (beta chain) was counted many times. What it binds is unknown. The CDR3 sequence is 12 residues long. The V gene's germline CDR1 is SGHRS and CDR2 YFSETQ. V was shortened by 4 bases and J by 0 bases, with 4 bases between the two germline ends. The record originates from a study of T-cell memory formation after mild COVID-19. Background on the study: Most TCR clusters belonged to a single donor. Overall study findings and caveats: Mainly in CM and EM were contracting CD4+ clones; CD8+ were in EMRA.

Employing constant-segment primers, 5'RACE generated TCR alpha and TCR beta cDNA libraries bearing sample barcodes and UMIs. TCRdb re-called the 5' RACE reads with MiXCR, one entry per CDR3 protein. This sample yields 100,000 to 150,000 distinct CDR3 sequences, of which around 6.3% are seen a single time; 2.2% belongs to the top ten. The receptor was isolated from an adult woman who had mild COVID-19 (a few samples of this study predate the infection). Cell type and time point are not known. The chain combines TRBV5-1 with TRBJ2-5, with D unresolved. The source material was PBMCs or a T cell subset sorted from them (not recorded which). In nucleotides, the CDR3 is TGCGCCAGCAGCCAAAACCAAGAGACCCAGTACTTC. Amino acids: CASSQNQETQYF.